The 12 T cell receptor beta chains below were found in one sample sequenced in a study of cytomegalovirus exposure and HLA in healthy donors. The primer mix had 60 Vbeta and 13 Jbeta primers. This table comes from immunoSEQ multiplex PCR, and its TCRdb copy is limited to in-frame clones, with some not included. The table includes about 98,000 clones, approximately 79% detected once. Sequences were obtained from PBMCs. All receptors derive from a male donor in good health and CMV-seronegative.

The genes are TRBV5-4 and TRBJ2-7, with TRBD1 matching 10 bases. In germline, CDR1 is SGHNT, CDR2 YYREEE (reference sequence). The junction had 0 bases not matched to a gene; V was cut back by 0 bases and J by 3 bases. The CDR3 contains 14 residues. CDR3 region: CASSLGDRGYEQYF. The CDR3 DNA is TGTGCCAGCAGCTTGGGGGACAGGGGCTACGAGCAGTACTTC. Drawing the rest from reference TRBV5-4 and TRBJ2-7, the complete variable domain is ETGVTQSPTHLIKTRGQQVTLRCSSQSGHNTVSWYQQALGQGPQFIFQYYREEENGRGNFPPRFSGLQFPNYSSELNVNALELDDSALYLCASSLGDRGYEQYFGPGTRLTVT.

This clone was observed a few times. The chain uses TRBV28 and TRBJ2-3, with D tentatively TRBD1 (5 bases). Between the trimmed V and J ends, which lost 4 bases and 6 bases, there was a span of 14 bases. Germline CDR1 and CDR2: MDHEN and SYDVKM. The CDR3 totals 14 residues. CDR3 loop: CASSSDSPLDTQYF. The CDR3 DNA reads as TGTGCCAGCAGTTCCGACAGCCCCCTGGATACGCAGTATTTT. The full variable domain, in which reference TRBV28 and TRBJ2-3 provide the parts outside the CDR3, is DVKVTQSSRYLVKRTGEKVFLECVQDMDHENMFWYRQDPGLGLRLIYFSYDVKMKEKGDIPEGYSVSREKKERFSLILESASTNQTSMYLCASSSDSPLDTQYFGPGTRLTVL.

J is TRBJ2-7 and V is TRBV5-1, with 8 bases matching TRBD1. The length of the CDR3 is 14 residues. V shed 4 bases, J shed 2 bases, and the junction held 5 bases outside the gene matches. Germline-derived CDR1 and CDR2 are SGHRS and YFSETQ. DNA of the CDR3: TGCGCCAGCAGCGCCCGGGACAGGACCTACGAGCAGTACTTC. Translated: CASSARDRTYEQYF.

This clone is categorized as medium-sized. The chain joins TRBV6-6 to TRBJ2-7, with 9 bases identical to TRBD1. In germline, CDR1 is MNHNY, CDR2 SVGAGI (reference sequence). Trimming at V came to 2 bases and at J to 6 bases, leaving 5 bases not matched to a gene. The CDR3 covers 14 residues. CDR3 sequence reads: CASSYQDRGSEQYF. CDR3 in DNA: TGTGCCAGCAGTTACCAGGACAGGGGTAGCGAGCAGTACTTC.

This clone has a handful of counts. V usage is TRBV5-4 and J usage is TRBJ1-2; weak D call: TRBD1 (5 bases). CDR3 size: 15 residues. Trimming pared 1 base from V and 8 bases from J, leaving 18 bases between. Germline V lookup: CDR1 SGHNT, CDR2 YYREEE (reference sequence). The CDR3, as DNA: TGTGCCAGCAGCTTGAATTTGGACACGGCGAGCGGCTACACCTTC. Encoded protein: CASSLNLDTASGYTF.

CDR3 bases: TGTGCAAGTCGCTTAGTAAACGGACAGGGCTGGGAAAAACTGTTTTTT. Amino acid sequence: CASRLVNGQGWEKLFF. V and J are TRBV12-2 and TRBJ1-4; the table's D gene call, TRBD1, was not cross checked with the DNA. TRBV12-2 is flagged as a pseudogene. This CDR3 region has 16 residues.

V usage is TRBV7-2 and J usage is TRBJ2-7; 10 bases are a match to TRBD2. Germline V gene lookup returns CDR1 SGHTA and CDR2 FQGNSA. Trimming cost V 5 bases and J 3 bases; bases outside gene matches: 13. The CDR3 extends over 17 amino acids. This CDR3 is CASSPKISSGSFYEQYF. For the CDR3, the DNA is TGTGCCAGCAGCCCAAAAATCTCTAGCGGGAGTTTCTACGAGCAGTACTTC.

V usage is TRBV5-1 and J usage is TRBJ2-2; the D gene is possibly TRBD1 (6 bases). Trimming took off 4 bases at V and 7 bases at J, with 17 bases between the two ends. CDR3 length: 15 amino acids. The germline V gene encodes CDR1 SGHRS and CDR2 YFSETQ. CDR3: CASSALPETGGELFF. DNA of the CDR3: TGCGCCAGCAGCGCCCTTCCGGAGACAGGCGGGGAGCTGTTTTTT.

The chain is built from TRBV14 and TRBJ1-5, with D maybe TRBD1 (5 bases). The CDR3 has 15 residues. The germline V and J ends were trimmed by 1 base and 0 bases, with 7 bases remaining between them. The germline gives CDR1 SGHDN, CDR2 FVKESK. The CDR3: CASSQGQYSNQPQHF. DNA for the CDR3: TGTGCCAGCAGCCAAGGACAGTATAGCAATCAGCCCCAGCATTTT. The variable domain in full, completed from reference TRBV14 and TRBJ1-5, reads EAGVTQFPSHSVIEKGQTVTLRCDPISGHDNLYWYRRVMGKEIKFLLHFVKESKQDESGMPNNRFLAERTGGTYSTLKVQPAELEDSGVYFCASSQGQYSNQPQHFGDGTRLSIL.

Details on this clone: The same CDR3 is also encoded by other DNA sequences in this sample. The chain is built from TRBV28 and TRBJ1-5, with 7 nucleotides matching TRBD1. The trim removed 6 bases at V and 3 bases at J, leaving 14 bases unmatched. The germline gives CDR1 MDHEN, CDR2 SYDVKM. There are 17 residues in the CDR3. DNA for the CDR3: TGTGCCAGCAGCTCCAAGAGGGTAGGACAGGACAATCAGCCCCAGCATTTT. This codes for CASSSKRVGQDNQPQHF. Variable domain in full (rest from reference TRBV28 and TRBJ1-5): DVKVTQSSRYLVKRTGEKVFLECVQDMDHENMFWYRQDPGLGLRLIYFSYDVKMKEKGDIPEGYSVSREKKERFSLILESASTNQTSMYLCASSSKRVGQDNQPQHFGDGTRLSIL.

This clone was seen a handful of times. The chain has TRBV28 and TRBJ2-3, with 7 bases lining up with TRBD2. V shed 3 bases and J 0 bases; nucleotides not matched to a gene: 6. The CDR3 is 16 residues long. CDR1 is MDHEN and CDR2 is SYDVKM in the germline V gene. The CDR3 nucleotides read TGTGCCAGCAGTTTGGGGAGCGGGACTAGCACAGATACGCAGTATTTT. Its translation: CASSLGSGTSTDTQYF.

The J gene is TRBJ1-5, the V gene TRBV25-1; D perhaps matches TRBD1 (5 bases). Trimming shortened V by 2 bases and J by 4 bases, and 12 bases separated the two germline ends. The CDR3 is 15 residues long. Looked up from germline, CDR1 is MGHDK and CDR2 is SYGVNS. CDR3: CASSERGGGNQPQHF. The CDR3 nucleotides read TGTGCCAGCAGTGAACGCGGCGGGGGGAATCAGCCCCAGCATTTT.